This TCR beta chain is from a study of control samples from healthy donors and cancer patients. Trimming removed 3 bases from V and 2 bases from J; junction bases left unmatched: 11. The CDR3 length is 17 residues. CDR1 and CDR2 from the germline V gene are SGHDT and YYEEEE. Profiled with immunoSEQ multiplex PCR; TCRdb holds only in-frame clones, not every one. The table lists 110,000 to 150,000 clones, roughly 92% of them singletons. The specimen was blood. This sequence was found in a man aged 30-40 years in good health. V usage is TRBV5-6 and J usage is TRBJ2-1, with 7 bases lining up with TRBD2. CDR3 in DNA: TGTGCCAGCAGCTACCGTGGAAGCGGGAACGCCTACAATGAGCAGTTCTTC. The encoded protein is CASSYRGSGNAYNEQFF.